This TCR beta chain originates from a study of beta chain features in type 1 diabetes. Study-level findings and limits: TCRB CDR3 length was moderately but significantly reduced in all four CD4+ subsets of Type 1 diabetes patients.

The length of the CDR3 is 17 residues. Germline CDR1 SGHRS, CDR2 YFSETQ. Unmatched junction bases numbered 17, after V lost 3 bases and J lost 8 bases. Reverse transcription of all isolated RNA meant that expressed TCRB transcripts were sequenced. Assay used: immunoSEQ multiplex PCR; TCRdb lists only in-frame clones, some missing. The data contain a few hundred thousand clones, around 25% of them singletons. This clone showed up just a few times. Its target is unknown. J is TRBJ2-1 and V is TRBV5-1; TRBD2 matches at 7 bases. Sample: naive CD4+ T cells from blood. The TCR was taken from a woman younger than 45 with type 1 diabetes. CDR3 DNA sequence: TGCGCCAGCAGCTACTCAAGTCTTAGCGGGCTTTACTATGAGCAGTTCTTC. This codes for CASSYSSLSGLYYEQFF.